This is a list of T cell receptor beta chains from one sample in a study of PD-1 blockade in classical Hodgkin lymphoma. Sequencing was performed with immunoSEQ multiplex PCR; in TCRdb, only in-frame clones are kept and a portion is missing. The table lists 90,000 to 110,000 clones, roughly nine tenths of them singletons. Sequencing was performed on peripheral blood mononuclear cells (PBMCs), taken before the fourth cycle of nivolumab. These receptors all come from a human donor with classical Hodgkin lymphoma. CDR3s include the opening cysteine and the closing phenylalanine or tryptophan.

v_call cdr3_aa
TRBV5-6 CASSLGGRGTEAFF
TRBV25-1 CASSVWAGNEQFF
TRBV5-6 CASSSWTSGSSKYF
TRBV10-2 CASSEGTSGRANNNEQFF
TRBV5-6 CASSPLRLAGSPYNEQFF
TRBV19 CASSGRTGTDQPQHF
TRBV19 CASSIVKTHSYNEQFF
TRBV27 CASRLTVSTDTQYF
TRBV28 CASTQRAGARGLGYEQYF
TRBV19 CASSMGQRNPRFNQPQHF
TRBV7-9 CASSLGLAGPQETQYF
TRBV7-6 CASSASRSSEGTEAFF
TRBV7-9 CASRSGTNYEQYF
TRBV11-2 CASSLYFTGEETQYF
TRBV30 CAWSTSGNNWGADTQYF
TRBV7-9 CASSLDGENTEAFF
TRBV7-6 CASSLEVGQGYSNQPQHF
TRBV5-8 CASSFEPGLATDTQYF
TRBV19 CASSIEKFSTDTQYF
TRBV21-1 CASSPHSPYSGQETQYF
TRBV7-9 CASSLGQGARDEQFF
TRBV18 CASSPGDSGANVLTF
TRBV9 CASSVGQGNQPQHF
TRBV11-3 CASSLGQGQFF
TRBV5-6 CASSPPMREGYEQYF
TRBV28 CASSPTGVVQPQHF
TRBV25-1 CASSDRVDQPQHF
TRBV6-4 CASSVDRGSSYEQYF
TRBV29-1 CSVRNTEAFF